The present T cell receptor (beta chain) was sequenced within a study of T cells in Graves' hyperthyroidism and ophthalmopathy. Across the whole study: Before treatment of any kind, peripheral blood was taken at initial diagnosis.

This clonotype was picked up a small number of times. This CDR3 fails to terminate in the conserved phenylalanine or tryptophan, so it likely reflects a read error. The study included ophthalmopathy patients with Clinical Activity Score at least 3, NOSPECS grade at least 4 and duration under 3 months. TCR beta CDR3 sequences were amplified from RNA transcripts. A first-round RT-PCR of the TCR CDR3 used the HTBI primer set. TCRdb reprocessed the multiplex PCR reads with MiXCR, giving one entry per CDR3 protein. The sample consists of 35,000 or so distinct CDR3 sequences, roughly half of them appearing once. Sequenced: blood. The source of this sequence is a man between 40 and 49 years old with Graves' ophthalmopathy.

The chain's CDR3 is CVSSLGDSGFYNEQFL. The DNA of the CDR3 is TGTGTCAGCAGTTTAGGGGATAGCGGATTCTACAATGAGCAGTTCCTC. V is TRBV7-3 and J is TRBJ2-1, with D perhaps TRBD2 (6 bases). Looked up from germline, CDR1 is SGHTA and CDR2 is FQGTGA. The CDR3 loop spans 16 amino acids.